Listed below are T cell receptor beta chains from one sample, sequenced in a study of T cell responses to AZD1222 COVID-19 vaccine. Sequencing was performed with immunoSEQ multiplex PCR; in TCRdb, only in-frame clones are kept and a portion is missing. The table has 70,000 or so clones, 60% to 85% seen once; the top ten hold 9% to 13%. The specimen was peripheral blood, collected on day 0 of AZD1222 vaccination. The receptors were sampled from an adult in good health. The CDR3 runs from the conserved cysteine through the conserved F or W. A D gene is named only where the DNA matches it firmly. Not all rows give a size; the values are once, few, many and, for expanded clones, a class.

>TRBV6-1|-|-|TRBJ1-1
CASSEAAGRAEAFF
TGTGCCAGCAGTGAAGCGGCAGGGCGGGCTGAAGCTTTCTTT
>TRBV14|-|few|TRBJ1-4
CASSQVQAGAEKLFF
TGTGCCAGCAGCCAAGTCCAGGCAGGAGCCGAAAAACTGTTTTTT
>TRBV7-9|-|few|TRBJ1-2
CASSSRSGYTF
TGTGCCAGCAGCTCCAGATCTGGCTACACCTTC
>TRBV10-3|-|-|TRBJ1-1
CAISEINPGVVSGRNTEAFF
TGTGCCATCAGTGAGATCAACCCAGGGGTGGTATCGGGCCGAAACACTGAAGCTTTCTTT
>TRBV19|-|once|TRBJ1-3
CASSPGGYSGNTIYF
TGTGCCAGTAGCCCCGGAGGGTACTCTGGAAACACCATATATTTT
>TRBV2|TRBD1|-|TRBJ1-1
CASTTRGDGAEAFF
TGTGCCAGCACCACCAGGGGGGACGGGGCTGAAGCTTTCTTT
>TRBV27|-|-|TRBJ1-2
CASSWRRSNYGYTF
TGTGCCAGCAGTTGGAGACGGTCTAACTATGGCTACACCTTC
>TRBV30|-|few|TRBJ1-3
CAWRTGNTIYF
TGTGCCTGGAGAACGGGAAACACCATATATTTT
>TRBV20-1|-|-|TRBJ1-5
CSAPRGRQAHF
TGCAGTGCTCCCCGGGGACGGCAGGCCCATTTT
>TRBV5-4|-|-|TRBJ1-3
CASSLSLVGSGNTIYF
TGTGCCAGCAGCTTGAGTTTAGTCGGCTCTGGAAATACCATATATTTT
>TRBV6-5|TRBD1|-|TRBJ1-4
CASSYEGGKAEKLFF
TGTGCCAGCAGTTATGAAGGGGGCAAGGCTGAAAAACTGTTTTTT
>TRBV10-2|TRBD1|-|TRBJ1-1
CASGTGEGWNTEAFF
TGCGCCAGCGGTACAGGGGAGGGCTGGAACACTGAAGCTTTCTTT
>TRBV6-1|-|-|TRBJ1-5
CASSDTERFHLGQPQHF
TGTGCCAGCAGTGACACCGAACGGTTCCACTTGGGGCAGCCCCAGCATTTT
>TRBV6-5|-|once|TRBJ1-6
CASTEMLGQGSPLHF
TGTGCCAGCACCGAAATGTTGGGGCAGGGTTCACCCCTCCACTTT
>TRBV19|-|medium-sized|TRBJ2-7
CASAVSKFYEQYF
TGTGCCAGCGCGGTGTCAAAATTCTACGAGCAGTACTTC
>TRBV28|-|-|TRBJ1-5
CASSLDDSKHF
TGTGCCAGCAGTTTGGACGACTCTAAGCATTTT
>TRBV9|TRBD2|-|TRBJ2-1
CASSAQGLAGEYNEQFF
TGTGCCAGCAGCGCACAAGGACTAGCGGGCGAATACAATGAGCAGTTCTTC
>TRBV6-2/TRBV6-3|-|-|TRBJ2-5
CASSYGQETQYF
TGTGCCAGCAGTTACGGCCAAGAGACCCAGTACTTC
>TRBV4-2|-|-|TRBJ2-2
CASSQETQNTGELFF
TGTGCCAGCAGCCAAGAGACGCAGAACACCGGGGAGCTGTTTTTT
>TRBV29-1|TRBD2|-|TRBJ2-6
CSVEGGSGANVLTF
TGCAGCGTCGAGGGAGGGTCTGGGGCCAACGTCCTGACTTTC
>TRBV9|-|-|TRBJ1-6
CASSPQTGDSPLHF
TGTGCCAGCTCCCCCCAGACAGGCGATTCACCCCTCCACTTT
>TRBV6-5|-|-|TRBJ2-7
CASTLVSPSYEQYF
TGTGCCAGCACATTGGTATCGCCCTCCTACGAGCAGTACTTC
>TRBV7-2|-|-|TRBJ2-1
CASSANRVTYNEQFF
TGTGCCAGCAGCGCTAACAGGGTAACCTACAATGAGCAGTTCTTC
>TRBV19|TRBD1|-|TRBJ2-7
CASSGGQVGEQYF
TGTGCCAGTAGTGGAGGACAGGTTGGCGAGCAGTACTTC
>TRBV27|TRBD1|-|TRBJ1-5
CASSPRGQGRNQPQHF
TGTGCCAGCTCCCCGAGAGGACAGGGACGCAATCAGCCCCAGCATTTT
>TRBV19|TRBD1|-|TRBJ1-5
CASRTLRQGATNQPQHF
TGTGCCAGTAGAACACTACGACAGGGGGCGACCAATCAGCCCCAGCATTTT
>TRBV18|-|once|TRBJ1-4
CASSRGVPGTNEKLFF
TGTGCCAGCTCACGGGGGGTCCCCGGGACTAATGAAAAACTGTTTTTT
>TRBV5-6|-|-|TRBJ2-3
CASSLMGGLGDTQYF
TGTGCCAGCAGCTTGATGGGGGGTTTGGGAGATACGCAGTATTTT
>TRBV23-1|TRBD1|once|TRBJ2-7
CASIPWGQGMSSYEQYF
TGCGCCAGCATTCCATGGGGACAGGGCATGAGCTCCTACGAGCAGTACTTC
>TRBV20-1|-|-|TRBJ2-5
CSARRETQYF
TGCAGTGCTAGAAGGGAGACCCAGTACTTC
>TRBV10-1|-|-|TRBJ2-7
CASSESPGSYEQYF
TGCGCCAGCAGTGAGTCACCGGGGTCCTACGAGCAGTACTTC
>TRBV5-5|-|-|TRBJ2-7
CASSRDTYEQYF
TGTGCCAGCAGCCGGGACACCTACGAGCAGTACTTC
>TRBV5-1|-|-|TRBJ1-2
CASSSGRILSQGYGYTF
TGCGCCAGCAGCTCCGGACGGATACTGAGTCAGGGCTATGGCTACACCTTC
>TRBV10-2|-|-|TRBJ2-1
CASSESSAHYNEQFF
TGCGCCAGCAGTGAGTCTAGCGCACACTACAATGAGCAGTTCTTC
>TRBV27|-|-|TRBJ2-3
CATLKATSTDTQYF
TGTGCCACCCTAAAGGCGACTAGCACAGATACGCAGTATTTT
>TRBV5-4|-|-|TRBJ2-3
CASSIPGEDTQYF
TGTGCCAGCAGCATACCGGGCGAAGATACGCAGTATTTT
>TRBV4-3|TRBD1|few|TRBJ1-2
CASSQDRQGDGYTF
TGCGCCAGCAGCCAAGATCGACAGGGGGATGGCTACACCTTC
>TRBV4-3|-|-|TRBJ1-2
CASSQETVANYGYTF
TGCGCCAGCAGCCAAGAGACAGTAGCTAACTATGGCTACACCTTC
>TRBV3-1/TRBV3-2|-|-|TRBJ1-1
CASSHLGEGNTEAFF
TGTGCCAGCAGCCACTTGGGGGAAGGGAACACTGAAGCTTTCTTT
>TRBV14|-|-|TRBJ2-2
CASSLLLGTNTGELFF
TGTGCCAGCAGCCTCCTGTTGGGGACGAACACCGGGGAGCTGTTTTTT
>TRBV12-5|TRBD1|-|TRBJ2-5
CASGTGQGPQETQYF
TGTGCTAGTGGTACCGGACAGGGCCCCCAAGAGACCCAGTACTTC
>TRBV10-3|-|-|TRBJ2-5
CAISESAGKTQYF
TGTGCCATCAGTGAGTCGGCAGGGAAGACCCAGTACTTC
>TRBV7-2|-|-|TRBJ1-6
CASSLVVGDNSPLHF
TGTGCCAGCAGCTTAGTTGTGGGGGATAATTCACCCCTCCACTTT
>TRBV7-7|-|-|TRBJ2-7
CASSAKDGSYEQYF
TGTGCTAGCAGTGCCAAGGATGGGTCCTACGAGCAGTACTTC
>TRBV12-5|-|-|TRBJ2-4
CASGLVPGPTRRIQYF
TGTGCTAGTGGTTTGGTCCCAGGACCCACGCGCAGGATTCAGTACTTC
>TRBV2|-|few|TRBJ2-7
CASSRESLTYEQYF
TGTGCCAGCAGCAGGGAATCCCTTACCTACGAGCAGTACTTC
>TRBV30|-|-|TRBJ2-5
CAWSVGVYQETQYF
TGTGCCTGGAGTGTAGGCGTCTATCAAGAGACCCAGTACTTC
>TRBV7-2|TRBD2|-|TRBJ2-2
CASSLLAGTAGELFF
TGTGCCAGCAGCTTGCTAGCGGGGACCGCCGGGGAGCTGTTTTTT
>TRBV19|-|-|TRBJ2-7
CASSTGTVEQYF
TGTGCCAGTAGTACCGGGACTGTTGAGCAGTACTTC
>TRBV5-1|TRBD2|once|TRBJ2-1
CASSISSGTYNEQFF
TGCGCCAGCAGCATCTCTAGCGGAACCTACAATGAGCAGTTCTTC
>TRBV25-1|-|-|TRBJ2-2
CASSAKPMAGRTGELFF
TGTGCCAGCAGTGCAAAACCTATGGCGGGGCGAACCGGGGAGCTGTTTTTT
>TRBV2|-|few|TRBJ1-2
CASSEIRTPNYGYTF
TGTGCCAGCAGTGAAATCAGGACACCTAACTATGGCTACACCTTC
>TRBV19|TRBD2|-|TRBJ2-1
CASSYTSGGRNEQFF
TGTGCCAGTAGTTATACTAGCGGGGGGAGGAATGAGCAGTTCTTC
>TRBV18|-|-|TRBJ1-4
CASSPQGNNEKLFF
TGTGCCAGCTCACCTCAGGGTAATAATGAAAAACTGTTTTTT
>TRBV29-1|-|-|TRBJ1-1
CSVESRGKDVAFF
TGCAGCGTTGAATCTCGGGGTAAGGATGTAGCTTTCTTT